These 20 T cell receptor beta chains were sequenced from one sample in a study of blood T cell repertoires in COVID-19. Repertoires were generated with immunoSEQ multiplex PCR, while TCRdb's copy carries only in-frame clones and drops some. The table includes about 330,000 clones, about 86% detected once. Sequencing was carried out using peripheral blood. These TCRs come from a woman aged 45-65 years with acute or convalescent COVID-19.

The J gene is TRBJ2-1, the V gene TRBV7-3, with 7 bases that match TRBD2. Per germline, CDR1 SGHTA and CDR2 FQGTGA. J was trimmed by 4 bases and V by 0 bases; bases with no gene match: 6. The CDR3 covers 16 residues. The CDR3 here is CASSLTVASGYNEQFF. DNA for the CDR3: TGTGCCAGCAGCTTAACGGTGGCTAGCGGATACAATGAGCAGTTCTTC.

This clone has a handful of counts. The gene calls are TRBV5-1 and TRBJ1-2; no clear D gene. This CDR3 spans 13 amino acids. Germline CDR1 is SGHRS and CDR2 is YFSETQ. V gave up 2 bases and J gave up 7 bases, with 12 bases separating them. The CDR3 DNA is TGCGCCAGCAGCTTCACGGGTGAGGGTGGCTACACCTTC. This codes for CASSFTGEGGYTF.

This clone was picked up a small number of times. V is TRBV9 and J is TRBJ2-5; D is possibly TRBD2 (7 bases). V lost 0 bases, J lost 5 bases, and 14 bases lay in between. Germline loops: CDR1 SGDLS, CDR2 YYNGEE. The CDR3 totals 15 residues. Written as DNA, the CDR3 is TGTGCCAGCAGCGTAGCGGGGGGCCAAGGGGAGACCCAGTACTTC. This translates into CASSVAGGQGETQYF.

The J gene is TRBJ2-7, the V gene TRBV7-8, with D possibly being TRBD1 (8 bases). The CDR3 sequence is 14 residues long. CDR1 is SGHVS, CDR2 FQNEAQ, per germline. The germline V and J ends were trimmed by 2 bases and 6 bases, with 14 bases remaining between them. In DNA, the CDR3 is TGTGCCAGCAGCTTAATAACAGGGGGGGCCGAGCAGTACTTC. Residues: CASSLITGGAEQYF.

The CDR3 nucleotides read TGTGCCAGCAGCTTAAGCGATGGATACACCGGGGAGCTGTTTTTT. It translates to CASSLSDGYTGELFF. This chain connects TRBV7-6 to TRBJ2-2; D is unresolved. V lost 2 bases and J lost 3, with 10 bases in between. Germline V lookup: CDR1 SGHVS, CDR2 FNYEAQ. The CDR3 runs to 15 residues.

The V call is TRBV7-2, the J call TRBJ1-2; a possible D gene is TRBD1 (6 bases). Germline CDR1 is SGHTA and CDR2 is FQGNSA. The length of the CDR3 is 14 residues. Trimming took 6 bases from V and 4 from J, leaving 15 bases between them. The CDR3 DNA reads TGTGCCAGCAGACCGCGACAGGAGCTCTATGGCTACACCTTC. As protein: CASRPRQELYGYTF.

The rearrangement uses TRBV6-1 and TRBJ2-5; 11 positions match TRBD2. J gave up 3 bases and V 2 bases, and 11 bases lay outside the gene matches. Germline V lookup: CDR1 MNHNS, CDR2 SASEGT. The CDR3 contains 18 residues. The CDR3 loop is CASSELAGGWRNEETQYF. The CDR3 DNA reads TGTGCCAGCAGTGAACTAGCGGGGGGTTGGAGGAATGAAGAGACCCAGTACTTC.

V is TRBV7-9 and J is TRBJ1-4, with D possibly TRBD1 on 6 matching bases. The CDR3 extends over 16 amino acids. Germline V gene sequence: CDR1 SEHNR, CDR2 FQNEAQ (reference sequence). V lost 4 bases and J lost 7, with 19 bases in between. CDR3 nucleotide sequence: TGTGCCAGCAGCTCCCCCCCAGGGGCAGGCGGTGAAAAACTGTTTTTT. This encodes CASSSPPGAGGEKLFF. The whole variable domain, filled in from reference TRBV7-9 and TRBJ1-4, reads DTGVSQNPRHKITKRGQNVTFRCDPISEHNRLYWYRQTLGQGPEFLTYFQNEAQLEKSRLLSDRFSAERPKGSFSTLEIQRTEQGDSAMYLCASSSPPGAGGEKLFFGSGTQLSVL.

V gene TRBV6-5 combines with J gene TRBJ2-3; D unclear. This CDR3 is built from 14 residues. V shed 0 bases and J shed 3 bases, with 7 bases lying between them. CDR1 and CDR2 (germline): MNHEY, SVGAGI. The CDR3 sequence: CASSYSETTDTQYF. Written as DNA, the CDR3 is TGTGCCAGCAGTTACTCAGAGACTACAGATACGCAGTATTTT.

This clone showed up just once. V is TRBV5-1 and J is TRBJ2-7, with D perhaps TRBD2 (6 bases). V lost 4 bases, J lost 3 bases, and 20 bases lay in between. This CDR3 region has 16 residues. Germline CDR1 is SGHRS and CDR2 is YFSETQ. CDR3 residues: CASSATPGASDYEQYF. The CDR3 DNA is TGCGCCAGCAGCGCGACCCCCGGGGCTAGCGACTACGAGCAGTACTTC.

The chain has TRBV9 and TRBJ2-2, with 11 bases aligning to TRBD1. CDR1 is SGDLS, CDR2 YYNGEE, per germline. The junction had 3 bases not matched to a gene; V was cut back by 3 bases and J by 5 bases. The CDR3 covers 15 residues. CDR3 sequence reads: CASSAGQGATGELFF. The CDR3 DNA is TGTGCCAGCAGCGCCGGACAGGGGGCAACCGGGGAGCTGTTTTTT. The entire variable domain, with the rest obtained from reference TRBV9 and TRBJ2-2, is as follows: DSGVTQTPKHLITATGQRVTLRCSPRSGDLSVYWYQQSLDQGLQFLIQYYNGEERAKGNILERFSAQQFPDLHSELNLSSLELGDSALYFCASSAGQGATGELFFGEGSRLTVL.

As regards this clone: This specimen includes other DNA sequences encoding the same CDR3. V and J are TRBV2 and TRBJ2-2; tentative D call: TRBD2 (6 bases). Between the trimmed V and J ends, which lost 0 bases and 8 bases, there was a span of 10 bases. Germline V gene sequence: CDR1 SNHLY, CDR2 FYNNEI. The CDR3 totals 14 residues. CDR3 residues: CASSEAPGVGELFF. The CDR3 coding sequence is TGTGCCAGCAGTGAAGCGCCGGGGGTGGGGGAGCTGTTTTTT.

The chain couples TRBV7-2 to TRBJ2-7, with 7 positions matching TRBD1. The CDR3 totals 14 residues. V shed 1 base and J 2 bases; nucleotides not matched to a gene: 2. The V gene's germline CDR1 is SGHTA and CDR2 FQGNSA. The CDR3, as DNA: TGTGCCAGCAGCTTAGATCAGGGGGCCTACGAGCAGTACTTC. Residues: CASSLDQGAYEQYF. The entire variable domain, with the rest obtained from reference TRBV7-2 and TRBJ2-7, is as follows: GAGVSQSPSNKVTEKGKDVELRCDPISGHTALYWYRQSLGQGLEFLIYFQGNSAPDKSGLPSDRFSAERTGGSVSTLTIQRTQQEDSAVYLCASSLDQGAYEQYFGPGTRLTVT.

CDR3 in amino acids: CASSYWLGQGDQETQYF. In DNA form, the CDR3 reads TGTGCCAGCAGTTACTGGCTGGGACAGGGCGACCAAGAGACCCAGTACTTC. The rearrangement joins TRBV6-2 or TRBV6-3 to TRBJ2-5, with 9 bases that match TRBD1. J gave up 0 bases and V 1 base, and 6 bases lay outside the gene matches. Germline loops: CDR1 MNHEY, CDR2 SVGEGT. The CDR3 has 17 residues.

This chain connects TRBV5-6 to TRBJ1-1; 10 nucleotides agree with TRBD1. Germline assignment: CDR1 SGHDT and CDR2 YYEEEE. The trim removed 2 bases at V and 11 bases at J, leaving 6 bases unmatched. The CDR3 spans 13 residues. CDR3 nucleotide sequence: TGTGCCAGCAGCTTTAGACAGGGGGCGGGCGCTTTCTTT. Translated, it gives CASSFRQGAGAFF. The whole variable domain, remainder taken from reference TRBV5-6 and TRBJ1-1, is DAGVTQSPTHLIKTRGQQVTLRCSPKSGHDTVSWYQQALGQGPQFIFQYYEEEERQRGNFPDRFSGHQFPNYSSELNVNALLLGDSALYLCASSFRQGAGAFFGQGTRLTVV.

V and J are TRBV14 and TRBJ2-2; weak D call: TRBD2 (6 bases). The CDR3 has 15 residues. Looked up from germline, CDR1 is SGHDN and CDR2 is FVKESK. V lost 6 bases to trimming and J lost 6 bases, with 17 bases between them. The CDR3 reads CASRSGPNPPGELFF. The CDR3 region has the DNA TGTGCCAGCAGGAGCGGGCCTAACCCCCCCGGGGAGCTGTTTTTT. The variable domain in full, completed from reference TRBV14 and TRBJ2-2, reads EAGVTQFPSHSVIEKGQTVTLRCDPISGHDNLYWYRRVMGKEIKFLLHFVKESKQDESGMPNNRFLAERTGGTYSTLKVQPAELEDSGVYFCASRSGPNPPGELFFGEGSRLTVL.

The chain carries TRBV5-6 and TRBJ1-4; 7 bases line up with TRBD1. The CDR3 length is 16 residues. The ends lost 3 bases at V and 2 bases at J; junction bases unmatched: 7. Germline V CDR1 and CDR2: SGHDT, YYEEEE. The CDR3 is CASSSTGVQTNEKLFF. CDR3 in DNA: TGTGCCAGCAGCTCAACAGGGGTTCAGACTAATGAAAAACTGTTTTTT.

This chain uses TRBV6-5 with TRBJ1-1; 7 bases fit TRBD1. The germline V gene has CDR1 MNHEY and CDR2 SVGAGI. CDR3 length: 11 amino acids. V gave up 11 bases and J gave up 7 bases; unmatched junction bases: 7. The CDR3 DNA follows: TGTGCCGTACTTGGGACAGTTGAAGCTTTCTTT. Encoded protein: CAVLGTVEAFF.

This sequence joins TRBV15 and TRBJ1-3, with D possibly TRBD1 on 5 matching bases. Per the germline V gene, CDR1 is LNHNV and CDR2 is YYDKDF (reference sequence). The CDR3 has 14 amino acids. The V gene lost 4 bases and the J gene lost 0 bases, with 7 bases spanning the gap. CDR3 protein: CATSNRNSGNTIYF. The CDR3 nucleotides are TGTGCCACCAGCAACAGGAACTCTGGAAACACCATATATTTT.

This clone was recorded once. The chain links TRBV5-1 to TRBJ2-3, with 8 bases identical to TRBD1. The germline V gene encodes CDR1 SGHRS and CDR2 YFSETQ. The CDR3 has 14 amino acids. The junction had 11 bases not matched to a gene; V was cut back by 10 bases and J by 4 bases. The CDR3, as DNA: TGCGCCTCAGTCTCGGACAGGGAGGCAGATACGCAGTATTTT. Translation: CASVSDREADTQYF.